This T cell receptor (beta chain) originates from a study of blood T cell repertoires in COVID-19. The ends were cut back, 6 bases at V and 4 bases at J, with 10 bases in the middle. This CDR3 region has 13 residues. Germline CDR1 and CDR2: MNHEY and SVGAGI. Sequencing used immunoSEQ multiplex PCR; TCRdb keeps in-frame clones, though not all of them. The sample includes about 150,000 clones, 75% to 90% of them seen just once. The sequenced material came from peripheral blood. The gene calls are TRBV6-5 and TRBJ1-3; D unresolved. This TCR came from a man in his forties or fifties with active COVID-19. CDR3 sequence reads: CASSGREGNTIYF. CDR3 DNA sequence: TGTGCCAGCAGCGGACGGGAGGGAAACACCATATATTTT.